This TCR beta chain was documented in a study of T cells in Graves' hyperthyroidism and ophthalmopathy. The study, taken as a whole, reports: Most thyroid clonotypes that were expanded above 0.001 also turned up in blood. The model predicted ophthalmopathy a median around seven months before onset.

V was trimmed by 0 bases and J by 6 bases, leaving 18 bases between them. This CDR3 region has 16 residues. Germline V gives CDR1 SGHRS, CDR2 YFSETQ. From RNA transcripts, TCR beta CDR3 regions were amplified. With the HTBI primer set, the TCR CDR3 went through a first round of RT-PCR. TCRdb processed the multiplex PCR reads anew with MiXCR; each CDR3 protein has one entry. The sample contains some 510,000 distinct CDR3 sequences, around 21% of which appear only once. An absence of ophthalmopathy progression within 18 months meant stable Graves' hyperthyroidism. As concerns this clonotype: Its target is unknown. This may be a read error, as it is one base from a much larger clone.

Sequences were obtained from blood. This receptor was identified in a man between 18 and 29 years old with Graves' hyperthyroidism. This chain links TRBV5-1 with TRBJ2-5; D may be TRBD1 (5 bases). The CDR3 spells CASSLAAVQGAKTQYF. CDR3 DNA: TGCGCCAGCAGCTTGGCCGCAGTGCAGGGTGCGAAGACCCAGTACTTC.